The 14 T cell receptor beta chains listed next were all sequenced from one sample in a study of cytomegalovirus exposure and HLA in healthy donors. Primers: 60 Vbeta forward and 13 Jbeta reverse. The assay was immunoSEQ multiplex PCR, and TCRdb's table has in-frame clones only and misses some. The sample has tens of thousands of clones; about 80% are singletons. The sequencing input was PBMCs. The source is a man aged 45 to 65 in good health and CMV-seropositive.

This chain connects TRBV27 to TRBJ1-2; D is unclear. The CDR3 extends over 10 amino acids. V dropped 6 bases and J dropped 4 bases, with 3 bases sitting between them. From germline, CDR1 is MNHEY and CDR2 SMNVEV (reference sequence). The CDR3 is CASSLYGYTF. The CDR3, as DNA: TGTGCCAGCAGCCTCTATGGCTACACCTTC.

The chain recombines TRBV7-2 with TRBJ2-7; perhaps TRBD2 as D (6 bases). V was clipped by 8 bases and J by 0 bases, with 23 bases between them. This CDR3 spans 17 amino acids. CDR1 is SGHTA and CDR2 is FQGNSA in the germline V gene. The CDR3 region has the DNA TGTGCCAGCGCCGAATTTGGGAGCGGGTCTTTCTCCTACGAGCAGTACTTC. Translated: CASAEFGSGSFSYEQYF.

This clone was seen a few times. The identical CDR3 is also encoded by other nucleotide sequences in the sample. This rearrangement joins TRBV27 to TRBJ1-1, with D uncertain. Per germline, CDR1 MNHEY and CDR2 SMNVEV (reference sequence). This CDR3 has 13 amino acids. Trimming removed 8 bases at V and 5 bases at J, with 15 bases between. CDR3 in amino acids: CASFDGGGTEAFF. The CDR3, as DNA: TGTGCCAGCTTCGACGGAGGAGGAACTGAAGCTTTCTTT.

The J gene is TRBJ1-3, the V gene TRBV19, with D perhaps TRBD1 (5 bases). CDR3 length: 15 amino acids. Germline V lookup: CDR1 LNHDA, CDR2 SQIVND (reference sequence). V was clipped by 4 bases and J by 4 bases, with 14 bases between them. CDR3 residues: CASSTSRTYGNTIYF. The DNA for the CDR3 is TGTGCCAGTAGTACCTCACGGACATACGGAAACACCATATATTTT.

Only one count was recorded for this clone. The rearrangement links TRBV7-2 to TRBJ1-2, with a possible D match to TRBD1 (6 bases). V was pared by 5 bases and J by 7 bases, with 11 bases between. CDR3 size: 12 residues. CDR1 and CDR2 from the germline V gene are SGHTA and FQGNSA. The CDR3 sequence: CASSLDSAGYTF. DNA for the CDR3: TGTGCCAGCAGCCTGGACAGCGCTGGCTACACCTTC. Together with reference TRBV7-2 and TRBJ1-2, the CDR3 gives the full variable domain: GAGVSQSPSNKVTEKGKDVELRCDPISGHTALYWYRQSLGQGLEFLIYFQGNSAPDKSGLPSDRFSAERTGGSVSTLTIQRTQQEDSAVYLCASSLDSAGYTFGSGTRLTVV.

In this sample, this clone turned up a few times. This rearrangement joins TRBV4-1 to TRBJ2-5; D may be TRBD1 (6 bases). CDR1 is MGHRA, CDR2 YSYEKL, per germline. Trimming cost V 5 bases and J 2 bases, with 12 bases left between them. This CDR3 comprises 14 residues. CDR3 sequence: CASSSPRGQETQYF. CDR3 DNA sequence: TGCGCCAGCAGCTCCCCCAGGGGTCAAGAGACCCAGTACTTC.

In regard to this clone: The junction and the germline gene differ at one end; a read error may be behind it. CDR3 DNA: TGTTCCAGCAGCTTGACCTCAGGGCCCCAGCATTTT. As protein: CSSSLTSGPQHF. The chain combines TRBV7-9 with TRBJ1-5; D is unclear. The CDR3 length is 12 residues. Germline V gene sequence: CDR1 SEHNR, CDR2 FQNEAQ (reference sequence). Full variable domain (remainder filled in from reference TRBV7-9 and TRBJ1-5): DTGVSQNPRHKITKRGQNVTFRCDPISEHNRLYWYRQTLGQGPEFLTYFQNEAQLEKSRLLSDRFSAERPKGSFSTLEIQRTEQGDSAMYLCSSSLTSGPQHFGDGTRLSIL.

The rearrangement joins TRBV19 to TRBJ1-5, with TRBD1 identical over 8 bases. The trim removed 10 bases at V and 2 bases at J, leaving 7 bases unmatched. This CDR3 region has 14 residues. The V gene's germline CDR1 is LNHDA and CDR2 SQIVND (reference sequence). This chain's CDR3 is CATQTGGGNQPQHF. CDR3 DNA: TGTGCCACTCAAACAGGGGGGGGCAATCAGCCCCAGCATTTT.

V is TRBV10-3 and J is TRBJ1-5; 10 nucleotides agree with TRBD1. Germline trimming cut 6 bases from V and 3 bases from J; bases unmatched to any gene: 2. CDR1 ENHRY and CDR2 SYGVKD come from the germline V gene. The CDR3 is 14 residues long. For the CDR3, the DNA is TGTGCCATCAGGGGACAGGGGAACAATCAGCCCCAGCATTTT. Amino acid sequence: CAIRGQGNNQPQHF.

The chain recombines TRBV7-3 with TRBJ2-1, with TRBD2 matching 9 bases. CDR1 is SGHTA, CDR2 FQGTGA, per germline. The junction had 5 bases not matched to a gene; V was cut back by 2 bases and J by 9 bases. CDR3 length equals 14 residues. The CDR3 region is CASSLGGTSFEQFF. In DNA form, the CDR3 reads TGTGCCAGCAGCTTAGGGGGGACTAGCTTTGAGCAGTTCTTC.

This sequence joins TRBV19 and TRBJ2-7; D gene ambiguous. Trimming stripped 3 bases from V and 0 bases from J, with 6 bases between. The CDR3 is 13 amino acids. Germline V gene lookup returns CDR1 LNHDA and CDR2 SQIVND (reference sequence). CDR3 DNA sequence: TGTGCCAGTAGTATCTACCCCTCCTACGAGCAGTACTTC. It is translated as CASSIYPSYEQYF.

This clone was found a few times. V and J are TRBV5-6 and TRBJ1-2, with a weak D call TRBD1 (5 bases). The CDR3 has 14 amino acids. Looked up from germline, CDR1 is SGHDT and CDR2 is YYEEEE. V dropped 0 bases and J dropped 3 bases, with 9 bases sitting between them. Written as DNA, the CDR3 is TGTGCCAGCAGCTTGGGGGGCGCCGACTATGGCTACACCTTC. Translation gives CASSLGGADYGYTF.

In this sample, this clone turned up a few times. This sequence joins TRBV13 and TRBJ2-2, with TRBD1 as a possible D gene (6 bases). Trimming left V 5 bases short and J 4 bases short, with 14 bases between. CDR1 is PRHDT and CDR2 is FYEKMQ in the germline V gene (reference sequence). The CDR3 covers 15 residues. The CDR3 region is CASSLAGAGTGELFF. CDR3 in DNA: TGTGCCAGCAGCCTAGCAGGGGCCGGCACCGGGGAGCTGTTTTTT.

The V call is TRBV9, the J call TRBJ2-5, with D perhaps matching TRBD2 (6 bases). V was pared by 0 bases and J by 7 bases, with 13 bases between. CDR3 length equals 14 residues. CDR1 SGDLS and CDR2 YYNGEE come from the germline V gene. The CDR3 here is CASSVVAARGTQYF. The CDR3 bases are TGTGCCAGCAGCGTAGTAGCGGCCCGGGGGACCCAGTACTTC.